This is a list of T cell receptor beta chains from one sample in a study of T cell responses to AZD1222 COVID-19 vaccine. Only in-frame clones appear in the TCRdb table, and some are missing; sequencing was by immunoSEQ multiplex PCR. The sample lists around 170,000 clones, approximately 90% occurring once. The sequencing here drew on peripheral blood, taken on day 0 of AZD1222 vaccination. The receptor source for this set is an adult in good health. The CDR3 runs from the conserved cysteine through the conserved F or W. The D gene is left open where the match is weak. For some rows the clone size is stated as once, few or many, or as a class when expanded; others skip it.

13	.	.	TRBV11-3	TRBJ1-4	CASSSYRREKLFF	TGTGCCAGCAGCTCCTATCGGAGGGAAAAACTGTTTTTT
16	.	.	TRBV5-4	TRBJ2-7	CASSLAGYTPSYEQYF	TGTGCCAGCAGCTTGGCGGGGTATACCCCCTCCTACGAGCAGTACTTC
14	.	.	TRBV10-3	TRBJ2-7	CAISPQGQGGEQYF	TGTGCCATCAGTCCCCAGGGGCAGGGAGGCGAGCAGTACTTC
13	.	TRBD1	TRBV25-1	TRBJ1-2	CASIATGGYGYTF	TGTGCCAGCATCGCCACAGGGGGATATGGCTACACCTTC
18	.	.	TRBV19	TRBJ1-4	CASSTQVAGAGLNEKLFF	TGTGCCAGTAGTACCCAAGTTGCGGGAGCGGGACTTAATGAAAAACTGTTTTTT
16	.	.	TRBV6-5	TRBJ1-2	CASSYSGRSLGYGYTF	TGTGCCAGCAGTTACTCTGGCAGGTCCCTTGGGTATGGCTACACCTTC
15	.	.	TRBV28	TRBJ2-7	CASSTTGTATYEQYF	TGTGCCAGCAGTACGACTGGGACGGCCACCTACGAGCAGTACTTC
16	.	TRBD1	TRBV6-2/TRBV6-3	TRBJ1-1	CASSYRAGGTDTEAFF	TGTGCCAGCAGTTACCGGGCAGGGGGCACGGACACTGAAGCTTTCTTT
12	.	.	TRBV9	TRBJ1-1	CASSVDGGVAFF	TGTGCCAGCAGCGTAGATGGCGGAGTTGCTTTCTTT
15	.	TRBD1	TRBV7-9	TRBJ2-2	CASSFRDRATGELFF	TGTGCCAGCAGCTTCCGGGACAGGGCGACCGGGGAGCTGTTTTTT
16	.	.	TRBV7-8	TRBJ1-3	CASSPYGVPVGDTIYF	TGTGCCAGCAGCCCCTACGGGGTGCCGGTGGGTGACACCATATATTTT
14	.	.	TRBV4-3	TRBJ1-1	CASSRGPRNTEAFF	TGCGCCAGCAGCCGAGGTCCGAGGAACACTGAAGCTTTCTTT
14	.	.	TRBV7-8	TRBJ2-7	CASSGQGFSYEQYF	TGTGCCAGCAGCGGCCAGGGATTCTCCTACGAGCAGTACTTC
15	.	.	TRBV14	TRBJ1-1	CASSNLDQMNTEAFF	TGTGCCAGCAGCAACCTGGACCAAATGAACACTGAAGCTTTCTTT
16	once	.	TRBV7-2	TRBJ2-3	CASRSGLLANTDTQYF	TGTGCCAGCAGATCGGGCCTCCTAGCGAATACAGATACGCAGTATTTT
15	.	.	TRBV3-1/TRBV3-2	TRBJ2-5	CASSQDGLSQETQYF	TGTGCCAGCAGCCAAGATGGGCTATCCCAAGAGACCCAGTACTTC
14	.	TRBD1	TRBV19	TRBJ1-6	CASSLRDRESPLHF	TGTGCCAGTAGCCTCCGGGACAGGGAGTCACCCCTCCACTTT